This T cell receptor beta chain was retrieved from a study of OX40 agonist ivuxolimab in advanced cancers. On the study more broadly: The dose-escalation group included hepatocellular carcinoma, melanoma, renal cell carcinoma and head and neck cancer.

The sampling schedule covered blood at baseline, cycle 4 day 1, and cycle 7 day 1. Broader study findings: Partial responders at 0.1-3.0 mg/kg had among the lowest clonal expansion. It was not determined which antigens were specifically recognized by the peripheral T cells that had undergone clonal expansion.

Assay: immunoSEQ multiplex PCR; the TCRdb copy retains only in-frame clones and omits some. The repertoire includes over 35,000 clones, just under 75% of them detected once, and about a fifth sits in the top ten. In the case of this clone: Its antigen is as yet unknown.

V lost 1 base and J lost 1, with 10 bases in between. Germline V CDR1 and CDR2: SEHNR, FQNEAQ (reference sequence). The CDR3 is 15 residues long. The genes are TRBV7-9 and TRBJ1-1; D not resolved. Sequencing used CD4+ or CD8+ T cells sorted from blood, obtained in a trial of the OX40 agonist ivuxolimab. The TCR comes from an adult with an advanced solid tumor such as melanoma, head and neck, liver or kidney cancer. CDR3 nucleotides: TGTGCCAGCAGCTTAGGAGTGGTACAGAACACTGAAGCTTTCTTT. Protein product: CASSLGVVQNTEAFF.